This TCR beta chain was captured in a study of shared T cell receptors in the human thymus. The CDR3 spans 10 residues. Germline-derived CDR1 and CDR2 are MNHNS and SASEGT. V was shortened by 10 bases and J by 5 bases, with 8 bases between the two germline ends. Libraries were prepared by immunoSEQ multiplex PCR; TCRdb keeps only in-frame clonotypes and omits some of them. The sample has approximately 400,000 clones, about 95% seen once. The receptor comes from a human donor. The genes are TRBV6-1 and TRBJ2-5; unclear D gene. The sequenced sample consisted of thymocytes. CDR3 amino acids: CATRRETQYF. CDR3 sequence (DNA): TGTGCCACCCGACGGGAGACCCAGTACTTC.